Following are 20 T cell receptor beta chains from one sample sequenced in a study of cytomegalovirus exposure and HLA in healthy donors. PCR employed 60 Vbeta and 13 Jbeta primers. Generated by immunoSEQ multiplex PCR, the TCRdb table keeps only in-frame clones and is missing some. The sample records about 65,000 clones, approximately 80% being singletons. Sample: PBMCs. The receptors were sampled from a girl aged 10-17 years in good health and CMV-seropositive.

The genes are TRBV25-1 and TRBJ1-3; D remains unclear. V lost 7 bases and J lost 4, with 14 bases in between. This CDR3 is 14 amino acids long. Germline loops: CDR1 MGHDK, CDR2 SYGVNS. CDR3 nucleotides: TGTGCCAGCACCGAGGAGGTTTTCGGAAACACCATATATTTT. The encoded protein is CASTEEVFGNTIYF.

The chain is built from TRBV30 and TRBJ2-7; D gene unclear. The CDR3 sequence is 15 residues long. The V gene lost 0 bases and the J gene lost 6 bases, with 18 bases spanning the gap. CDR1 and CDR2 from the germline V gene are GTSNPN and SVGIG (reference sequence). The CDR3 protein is CAWSVGPVLPPEQYF. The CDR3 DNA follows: TGTGCCTGGAGTGTGGGCCCAGTCCTCCCCCCCGAGCAGTACTTC.

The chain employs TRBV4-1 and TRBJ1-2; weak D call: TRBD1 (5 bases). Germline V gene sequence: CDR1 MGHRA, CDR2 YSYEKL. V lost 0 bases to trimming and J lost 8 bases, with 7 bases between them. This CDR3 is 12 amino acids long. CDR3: CASSQEGRGYTF. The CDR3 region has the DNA TGCGCCAGCAGCCAAGAGGGGCGAGGCTACACCTTC.

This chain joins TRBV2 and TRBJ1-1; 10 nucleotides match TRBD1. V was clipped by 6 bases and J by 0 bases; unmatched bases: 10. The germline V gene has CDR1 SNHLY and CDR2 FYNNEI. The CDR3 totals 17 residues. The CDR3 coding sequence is TGTGCCAGCAGGGGGTGGGGGACAGGGGACCTGAACACTGAAGCTTTCTTT. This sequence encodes CASRGWGTGDLNTEAFF.

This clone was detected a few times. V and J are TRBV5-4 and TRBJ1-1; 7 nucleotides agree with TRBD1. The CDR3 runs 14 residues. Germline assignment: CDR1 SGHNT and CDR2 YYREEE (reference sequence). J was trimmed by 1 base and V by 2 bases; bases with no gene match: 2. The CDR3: CASSLRTGNTEAFF. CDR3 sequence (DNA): TGTGCCAGCAGCTTAAGGACAGGGAACACTGAAGCTTTCTTT.

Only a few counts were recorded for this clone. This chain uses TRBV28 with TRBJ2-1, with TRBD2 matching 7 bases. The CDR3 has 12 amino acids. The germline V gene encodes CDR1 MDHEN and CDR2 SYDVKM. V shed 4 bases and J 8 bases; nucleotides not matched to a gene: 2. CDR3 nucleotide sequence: TGTGCCAGCAGTTCTCGGGGGGATGAGCAGTTCTTC. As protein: CASSSRGDEQFF. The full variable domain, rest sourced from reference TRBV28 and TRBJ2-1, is DVKVTQSSRYLVKRTGEKVFLECVQDMDHENMFWYRQDPGLGLRLIYFSYDVKMKEKGDIPEGYSVSREKKERFSLILESASTNQTSMYLCASSSRGDEQFFGPGTRLTVL.

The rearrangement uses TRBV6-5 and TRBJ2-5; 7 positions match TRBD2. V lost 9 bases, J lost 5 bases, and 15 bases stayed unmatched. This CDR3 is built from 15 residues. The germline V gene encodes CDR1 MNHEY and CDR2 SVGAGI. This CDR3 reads CASGRTGREFETQYF. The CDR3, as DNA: TGTGCCAGTGGGAGGACGGGGCGGGAGTTTGAGACCCAGTACTTC.

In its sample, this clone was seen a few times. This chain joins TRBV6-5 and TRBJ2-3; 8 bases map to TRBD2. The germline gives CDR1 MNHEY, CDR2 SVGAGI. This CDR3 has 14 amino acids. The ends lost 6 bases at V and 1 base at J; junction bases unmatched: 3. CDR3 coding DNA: TGTGCCAGCAGACAACTAGCGGGCACAGATACGCAGTATTTT. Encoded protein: CASRQLAGTDTQYF.

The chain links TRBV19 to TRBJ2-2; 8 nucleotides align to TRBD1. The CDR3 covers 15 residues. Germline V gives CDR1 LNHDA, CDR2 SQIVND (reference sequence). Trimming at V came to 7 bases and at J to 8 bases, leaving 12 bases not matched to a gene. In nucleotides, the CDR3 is TGTGCCAGTAAGCAAGGGACAGGAGCGACAGGGGAGCTGTTTTTT. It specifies CASKQGTGATGELFF.

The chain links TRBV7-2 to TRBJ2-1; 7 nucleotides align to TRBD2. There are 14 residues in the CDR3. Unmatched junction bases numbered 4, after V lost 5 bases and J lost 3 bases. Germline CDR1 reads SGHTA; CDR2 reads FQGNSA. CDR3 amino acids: CASSQGLHYNEQFF. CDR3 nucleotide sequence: TGTGCCAGCAGCCAGGGACTACACTACAATGAGCAGTTCTTC.

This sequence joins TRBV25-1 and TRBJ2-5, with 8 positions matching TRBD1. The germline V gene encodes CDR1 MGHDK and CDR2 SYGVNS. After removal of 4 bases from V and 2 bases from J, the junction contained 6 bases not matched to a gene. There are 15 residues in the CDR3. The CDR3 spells CASSGDRSPQETQYF. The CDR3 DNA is TGTGCCAGCAGTGGGGACAGGAGTCCACAAGAGACCCAGTACTTC.

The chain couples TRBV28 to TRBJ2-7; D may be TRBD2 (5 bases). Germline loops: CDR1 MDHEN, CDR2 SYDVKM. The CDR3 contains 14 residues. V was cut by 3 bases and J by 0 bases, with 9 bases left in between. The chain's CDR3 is CASSLTRDSYEQYF. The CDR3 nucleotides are TGTGCCAGCAGTTTGACCCGGGACTCCTACGAGCAGTACTTC.

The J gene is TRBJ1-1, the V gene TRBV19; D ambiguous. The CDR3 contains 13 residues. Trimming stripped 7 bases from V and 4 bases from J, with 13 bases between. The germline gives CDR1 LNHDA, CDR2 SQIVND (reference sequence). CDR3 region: CASNPTAATEAFF. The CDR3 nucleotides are TGTGCCAGTAACCCCACAGCGGCCACTGAAGCTTTCTTT.

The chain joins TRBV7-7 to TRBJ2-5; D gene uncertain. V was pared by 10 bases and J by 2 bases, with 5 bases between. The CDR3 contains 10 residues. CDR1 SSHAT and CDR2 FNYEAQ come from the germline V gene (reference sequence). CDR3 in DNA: TGTGCCATCCTTCAAGAGACCCAGTACTTC. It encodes CAILQETQYF.

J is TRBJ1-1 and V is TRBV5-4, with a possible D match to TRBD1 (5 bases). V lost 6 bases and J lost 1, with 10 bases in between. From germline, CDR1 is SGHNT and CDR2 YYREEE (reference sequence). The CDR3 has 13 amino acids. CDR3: CASIAQGNTEAFF. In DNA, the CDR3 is TGTGCCAGCATCGCTCAGGGGAACACTGAAGCTTTCTTT.

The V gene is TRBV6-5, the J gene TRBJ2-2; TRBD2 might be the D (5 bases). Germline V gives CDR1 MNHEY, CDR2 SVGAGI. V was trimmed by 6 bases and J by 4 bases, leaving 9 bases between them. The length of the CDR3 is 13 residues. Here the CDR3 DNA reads TGTGCCAGCAGACTAGGTCGCACCGGGGAGCTGTTTTTT. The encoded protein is CASRLGRTGELFF.

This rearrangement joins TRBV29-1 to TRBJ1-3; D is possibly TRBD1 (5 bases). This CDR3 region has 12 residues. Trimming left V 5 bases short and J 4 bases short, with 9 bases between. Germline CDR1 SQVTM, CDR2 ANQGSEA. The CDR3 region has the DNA TGCAGCGTTAGGGGTTCCGGAAACACCATATATTTT. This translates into CSVRGSGNTIYF.

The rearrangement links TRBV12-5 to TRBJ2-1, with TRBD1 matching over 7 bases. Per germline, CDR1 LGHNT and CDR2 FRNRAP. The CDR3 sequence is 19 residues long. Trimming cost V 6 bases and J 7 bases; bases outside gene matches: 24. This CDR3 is CASGQVTSPDRSSRNEQFF. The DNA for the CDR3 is TGTGCTAGTGGACAGGTCACCTCCCCGGACAGGAGCTCTCGGAATGAGCAGTTCTTC.

The CDR3 nucleotides are TGTGCCAGCACCCCTTTCCCGGGACAGGGATCCGGCTACACCTTC. This encodes CASTPFPGQGSGYTF. V usage is TRBV11-2 and J usage is TRBJ1-2, with 9 nucleotides matching TRBD1. V shed 7 bases and J 8 bases; nucleotides not matched to a gene: 14. CDR3 length: 15 amino acids. CDR1 and CDR2 (germline): SGHAT, FQNNGV. The whole variable domain, remainder taken from reference TRBV11-2 and TRBJ1-2, is EAGVAQSPRYKIIEKRQSVAFWCNPISGHATLYWYQQILGQGPKLLIQFQNNGVVDDSQLPKDRFSAERLKGVDSTLKIQPAKLEDSAVYLCASTPFPGQGSGYTFGSGTRLTVV.

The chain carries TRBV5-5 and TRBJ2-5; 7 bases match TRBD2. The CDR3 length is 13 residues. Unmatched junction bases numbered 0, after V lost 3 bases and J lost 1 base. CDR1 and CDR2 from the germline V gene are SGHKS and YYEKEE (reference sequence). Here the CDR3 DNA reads TGTGCCAGCAGCTGGACTAGCCAAGAGACCCAGTACTTC. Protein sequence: CASSWTSQETQYF.